This TCR beta chain was captured by sequencing in a study of cytomegalovirus exposure and HLA in healthy donors. A remark on this clone: What it binds is unknown.

Researchers ran the PCR with 60 Vbeta and 13 Jbeta primers. Produced via immunoSEQ multiplex PCR; TCRdb's table is partial and in-frame only. The sample shows tens of thousands of clones, roughly 63% of them seen only once. Study-wide results and limits: Certain indistinguishable V segments, among them TRBV6-2 and TRBV6-3, were excluded. The study listed under 200 cytomegalovirus-associated TCR beta chains. CMV serostatus alone was available as immune exposure information.

Germline CDR1 is SGHKS and CDR2 is YYEKEE (reference sequence). The CDR3 extends over 14 amino acids. Trimming pared 4 bases from V and 7 bases from J, leaving 17 bases between. V usage is TRBV5-5 and J usage is TRBJ1-2; D may be TRBD1 (6 bases). This receptor was identified in a woman aged 50 to 65 in good health and CMV-seropositive. The sample comprised PBMCs. The CDR3 sequence: CASSAESGVSGYTF. The CDR3, as DNA: TGTGCCAGCAGCGCGGAATCAGGGGTTTCTGGCTACACCTTC. Full variable domain (outside the CDR3, taken from reference TRBV5-5 and TRBJ1-2): DAGVTQSPTHLIKTRGQQVTLRCSPISGHKSVSWYQQVLGQGPQFIFQYYEKEERGRGNFPDRFSARQFPNYSSELNVNALLLGDSALYLCASSAESGVSGYTFGSGTRLTVV.